This T cell receptor (beta chain) is drawn from a study of identical twins. Study-level findings and limits: Sharing of beta out-of-frame sequences by twins showed a weaker excess. Out-of-frame alpha sequences common to twins were enriched for low generation probability.

TCRdb re-called the 5' RACE reads through MiXCR, storing one row per CDR3 protein. The repertoire includes more than 400,000 distinct CDR3 sequences, 12% to 15% of them detected once, and about 0.4% sits in the top ten. This clonotype was detected many times. What it binds is not known. These same records also appear under a second study, on yellow fever vaccine responses in identical twins.

The sequence was collected from a woman aged 18-29 years in good health. The sequencing input was CD4+ T cells sorted from blood.

The CDR3 DNA reads TGCGCCAGCAGCTTGAATAGTCTCTACGAGCAGTACGTC. It codes for CASSLNSLYEQYV. This chain connects TRBV5-1 to TRBJ2-7; D remains ambiguous. The V gene's germline CDR1 is SGHRS and CDR2 YFSETQ. V was trimmed by 1 base and J by 3 bases, leaving 8 bases between them. The CDR3 sequence is 13 residues long.